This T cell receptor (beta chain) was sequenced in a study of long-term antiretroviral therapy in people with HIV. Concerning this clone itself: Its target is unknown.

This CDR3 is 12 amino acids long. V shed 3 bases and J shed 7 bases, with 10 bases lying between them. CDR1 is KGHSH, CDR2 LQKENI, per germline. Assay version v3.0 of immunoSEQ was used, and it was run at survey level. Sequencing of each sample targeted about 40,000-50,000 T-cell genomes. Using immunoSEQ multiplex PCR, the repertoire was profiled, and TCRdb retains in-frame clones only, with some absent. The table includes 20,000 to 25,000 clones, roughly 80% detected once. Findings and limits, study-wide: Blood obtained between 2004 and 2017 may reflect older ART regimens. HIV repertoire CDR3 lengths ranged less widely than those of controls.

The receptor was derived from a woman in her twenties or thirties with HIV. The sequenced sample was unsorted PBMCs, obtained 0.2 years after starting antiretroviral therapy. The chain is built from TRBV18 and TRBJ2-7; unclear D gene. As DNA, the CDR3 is TGTGCCAGCTCACCTGCCTCGAGGGAGCAGTACTTC. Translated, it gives CASSPASREQYF. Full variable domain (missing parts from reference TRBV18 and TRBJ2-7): NAGVMQNPRHLVRRRGQEARLRCSPMKGHSHVYWYRQLPEEGLKFMVYLQKENIIDESGMPKERFSAEFPKEGPSILRIQQVVRGDSAAYFCASSPASREQYFGPGTRLTVT.